This TCR beta chain originates from a study of T cell responses to AZD1222 COVID-19 vaccine. The overall study: Doses given second, at about 4 or about 12 weeks, were pooled.

The assay was immunoSEQ multiplex PCR, and TCRdb's table has in-frame clones only and misses some. Here the sample spans 100,000 to 150,000 clones, approximately 88% being singletons. This clone was detected once. The target antigen is unknown. Study-wide results and limits: Baseline serostatus was positive in only a handful of AZD1222 recipients. Clonal diversity may have been underestimated, and the donors were mostly white British, with more females than males.

This receptor was taken from an adult in good health. The source material was peripheral blood, sampled on day 0 of AZD1222 vaccination.

CDR3 nucleotides: TGTGCCAGCAGCACCCCCCTGGCCGTAGCGGGAAACACAGATACGCAGTATTTT. This sequence encodes CASSTPLAVAGNTDTQYF. This rearrangement joins TRBV9 to TRBJ2-3; TRBD2 agrees at 8 bases. CDR1 SGDLS and CDR2 YYNGEE come from the germline V gene. After removal of 4 bases from V and 2 bases from J, the junction contained 15 bases not matched to a gene. The CDR3 has 18 amino acids. Full variable domain (remainder filled in from reference TRBV9 and TRBJ2-3): DSGVTQTPKHLITATGQRVTLRCSPRSGDLSVYWYQQSLDQGLQFLIQYYNGEERAKGNILERFSAQQFPDLHSELNLSSLELGDSALYFCASSTPLAVAGNTDTQYFGPGTRLTVL.